This TCR beta chain came from a study of blood T cells in healthy people across ages. General study findings and limits: Estimates of diversity drawn from one million T cells were considered underestimates.

Next came a second PCR, run for roughly 7 to 12 cycles, which used a sample-barcoded 5' primer along with a J-beta primer mix. Every sample returned 2.5 million or more CDR3-containing paired-end reads. TCRdb fed the 5' RACE reads into MiXCR, producing one record per CDR3 protein. This sample has about 970,000 distinct CDR3 sequences, with roughly half found just once. The study isolated at least 6 million PBMCs from each sample. Of note for this clonotype: Antigen: not known.

The source of this sequence is a woman aged 55-69 years in good health. Specimen: blood.

CDR3 DNA: TGTGCCAGCAGCTTAGATAGGGGGAACAATGAAAAACTGTTTTTT. This codes for CASSLDRGNNEKLFF. V usage is TRBV7-9 and J usage is TRBJ1-4; tentative D call: TRBD1 (6 bases). The CDR3 runs to 15 residues. Germline V gives CDR1 SEHNR, CDR2 FQNEAQ (reference sequence). Trimming left V 1 base short and J 5 bases short, with 11 bases between.